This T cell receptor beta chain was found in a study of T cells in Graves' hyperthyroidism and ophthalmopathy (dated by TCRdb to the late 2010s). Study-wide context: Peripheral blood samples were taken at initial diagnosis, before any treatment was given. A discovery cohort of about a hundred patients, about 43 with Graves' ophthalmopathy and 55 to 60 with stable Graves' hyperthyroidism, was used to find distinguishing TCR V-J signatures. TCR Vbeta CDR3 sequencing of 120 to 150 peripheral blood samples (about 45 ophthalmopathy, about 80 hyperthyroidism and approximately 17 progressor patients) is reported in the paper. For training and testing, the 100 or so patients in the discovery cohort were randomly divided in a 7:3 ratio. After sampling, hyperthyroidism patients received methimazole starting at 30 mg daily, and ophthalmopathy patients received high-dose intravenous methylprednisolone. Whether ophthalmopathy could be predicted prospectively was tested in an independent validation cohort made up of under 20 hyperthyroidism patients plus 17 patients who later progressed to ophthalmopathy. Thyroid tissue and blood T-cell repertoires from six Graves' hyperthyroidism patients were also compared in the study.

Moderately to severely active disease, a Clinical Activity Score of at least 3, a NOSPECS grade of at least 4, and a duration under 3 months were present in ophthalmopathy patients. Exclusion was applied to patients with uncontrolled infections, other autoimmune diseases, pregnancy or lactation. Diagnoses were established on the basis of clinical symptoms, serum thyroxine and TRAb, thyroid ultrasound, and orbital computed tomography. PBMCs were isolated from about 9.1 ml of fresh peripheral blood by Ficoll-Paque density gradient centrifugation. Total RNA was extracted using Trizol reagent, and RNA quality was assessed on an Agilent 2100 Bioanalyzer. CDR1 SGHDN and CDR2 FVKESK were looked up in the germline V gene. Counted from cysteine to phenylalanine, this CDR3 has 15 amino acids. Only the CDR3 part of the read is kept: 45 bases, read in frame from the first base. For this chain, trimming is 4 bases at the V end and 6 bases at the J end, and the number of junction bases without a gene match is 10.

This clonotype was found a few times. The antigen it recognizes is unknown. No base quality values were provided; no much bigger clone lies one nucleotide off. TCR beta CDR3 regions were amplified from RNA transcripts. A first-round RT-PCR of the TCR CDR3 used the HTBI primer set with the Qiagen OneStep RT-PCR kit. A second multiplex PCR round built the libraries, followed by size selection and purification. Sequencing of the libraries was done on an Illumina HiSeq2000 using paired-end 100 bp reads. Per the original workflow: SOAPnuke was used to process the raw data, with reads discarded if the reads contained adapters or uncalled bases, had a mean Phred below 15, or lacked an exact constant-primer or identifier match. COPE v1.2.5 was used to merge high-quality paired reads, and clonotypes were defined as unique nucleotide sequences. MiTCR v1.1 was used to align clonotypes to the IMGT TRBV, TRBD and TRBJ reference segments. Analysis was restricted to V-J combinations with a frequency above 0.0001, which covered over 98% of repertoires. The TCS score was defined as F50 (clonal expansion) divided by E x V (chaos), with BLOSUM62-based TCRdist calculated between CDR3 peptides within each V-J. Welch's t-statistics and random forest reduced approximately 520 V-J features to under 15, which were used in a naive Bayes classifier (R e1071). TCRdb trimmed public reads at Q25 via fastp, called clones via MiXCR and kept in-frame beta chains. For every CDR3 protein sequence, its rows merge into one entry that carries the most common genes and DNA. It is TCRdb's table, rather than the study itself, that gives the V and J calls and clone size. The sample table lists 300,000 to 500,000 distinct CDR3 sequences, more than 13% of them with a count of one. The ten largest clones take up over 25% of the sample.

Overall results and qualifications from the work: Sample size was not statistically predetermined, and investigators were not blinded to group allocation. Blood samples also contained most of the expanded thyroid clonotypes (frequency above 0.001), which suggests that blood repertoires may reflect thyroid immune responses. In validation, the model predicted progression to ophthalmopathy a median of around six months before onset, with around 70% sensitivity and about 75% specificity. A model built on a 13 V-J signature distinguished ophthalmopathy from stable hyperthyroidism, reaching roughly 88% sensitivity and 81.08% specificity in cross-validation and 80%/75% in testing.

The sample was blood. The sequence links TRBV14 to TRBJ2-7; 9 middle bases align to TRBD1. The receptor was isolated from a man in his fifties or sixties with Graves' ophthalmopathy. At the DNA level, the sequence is TGTGCCAGCAGCCCAAGACAGGGGGTTAAGTCCGAGCAGTACTTC. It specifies CASSPRQGVKSEQYF.